This T cell receptor (beta chain) was captured in a study of blood T cells in healthy people across ages. For the study at large: The template switching approach captured approximately one barcoded beta molecule for every two T cells. Study observations and caveats: Roughly linear declines in TCR beta diversity per million T cells occurred with age.

There are 15 residues in the CDR3. The V end was cut by 5 bases, the J end by 2 bases, with 10 bases between. Per germline, CDR1 MNHEY and CDR2 SVGEGT. This clonotype was recorded a few times. Its antigen remains unknown. It was with a sample-barcoded 5' primer and a J-beta primer mix that a second PCR of roughly 6 to 12 cycles was run. TCRdb reprocessed the 5' RACE reads with MiXCR, giving one entry per CDR3 protein. The sample shows over 1.5 million distinct CDR3 sequences, around half of them seen only once. The receptor was derived from a woman in her thirties or forties in good health. The chain combines TRBV6-2 or TRBV6-3 with TRBJ1-6, with D possibly TRBD1 on 5 matching bases. Sequencing was performed on blood. In DNA, the CDR3 is TGTGCCAGCAGTCTGGGACGGGCCTATAATTCACCCCTCCACTTT. Amino acid sequence: CASSLGRAYNSPLHF.